This is a list of T cell receptor beta chains from one sample in a study of blood T cell repertoires in COVID-19. Repertoires were generated with immunoSEQ multiplex PCR, while TCRdb's copy carries only in-frame clones and drops some. The sample lists about 300,000 clones; 80% to 90% were seen once. The sample comprised PBMCs or T cells enriched from blood (not recorded which). These receptors were taken from a man aged 25-45 years who had recovered from COVID-19. The CDR3 runs from the conserved cysteine through the conserved F or W. D genes are given only for firm matches. The size of a clone is reported for some rows only, either as once, few or many, or as a class for expanded clones.

J: TRBJ2-1
V: TRBV24-1
D: TRBD2
size: .
CDR3: CATSATSGRNYNEQFF
DNA: TGTGCCACCAGCGCCACTAGCGGGAGAAACTACAATGAGCAGTTCTTC

J: TRBJ2-1
V: TRBV3-1/TRBV3-2
D: TRBD2
size: .
CDR3: CASSQLSTSGFYNEQFF
DNA: TGTGCCAGCAGCCAACTCTCCACTAGCGGGTTTTACAATGAGCAGTTCTTC

J: TRBJ2-7
V: TRBV27
D: TRBD1
size: .
CDR3: CASTPGQGYEQYF
DNA: TGTGCCAGCACTCCGGGACAGGGCTACGAGCAGTACTTC

J: TRBJ1-5
V: TRBV10-1
D: TRBD1
size: .
CDR3: CASSAGTGNNQPQHF
DNA: TGCGCCAGCAGCGCCGGGACAGGGAATAATCAGCCCCAGCATTTT

J: TRBJ2-7
V: TRBV6-5
D: TRBD2
size: .
CDR3: CAGKAGNSHEQYF
DNA: TGTGCCGGCAAAGCGGGGAATTCCCACGAGCAGTACTTC

J: TRBJ1-1
V: TRBV18
D: TRBD1
size: .
CDR3: CASRGQYTEAFF
DNA: TGTGCCAGCCGGGGACAGTACACTGAAGCTTTCTTT

J: TRBJ2-5
V: TRBV5-1
D: TRBD2
size: .
CDR3: CASSLGGSVGTQYF
DNA: TGCGCCAGCAGCTTGGGCGGGAGTGTGGGGACCCAGTACTTC

J: TRBJ2-2
V: TRBV3-1/TRBV3-2
D: TRBD2
size: .
CDR3: CASSLRRGRGTGELFF
DNA: TGTGCCAGCAGCCTACGTCGCGGGAGGGGCACCGGGGAGCTGTTTTTT

J: TRBJ1-5
V: TRBV28
D: .
size: once
CDR3: CASRDSEQTQHF
DNA: TGTGCCAGCAGGGACAGCGAACAGACCCAGCATTTT

J: TRBJ1-3
V: TRBV18
D: TRBD1
size: .
CDR3: CASSPDRTASGNTIYF
DNA: TGTGCCAGCTCGCCGGACAGGACCGCCTCTGGAAACACCATATATTTT

J: TRBJ2-1
V: TRBV30
D: TRBD1
size: .
CDR3: CAWSGGGQGASYNEQFF
DNA: TGTGCCTGGAGCGGGGGGGGACAGGGGGCATCCTACAATGAGCAGTTCTTC

J: TRBJ2-7
V: TRBV27
D: .
size: .
CDR3: CASSPVRYNWNEQYF
DNA: TGTGCCAGCAGCCCTGTGAGGTATAACTGGAACGAGCAGTACTTC

J: TRBJ1-2
V: TRBV4-2
D: TRBD1
size: .
CDR3: CASSQDWDRGRLPGYTF
DNA: TGTGCCAGCAGCCAAGATTGGGACAGGGGGCGGTTACCCGGCTACACCTTC

J: TRBJ1-2
V: TRBV28
D: .
size: .
CDR3: CASNGDPTLDYGYTF
DNA: TGTGCCAGCAATGGAGACCCCACACTAGACTATGGCTACACCTTC

J: TRBJ2-6
V: TRBV20-1
D: .
size: once
CDR3: CSASAGGGANVLTF
DNA: TGCAGTGCTAGTGCCGGGGGTGGGGCCAACGTCCTGACTTTC

J: TRBJ2-7
V: TRBV6-5
D: .
size: .
CDR3: CASSSRMEDSYEQYF
DNA: TGTGCCAGCAGTTCCAGAATGGAGGATTCCTACGAGCAGTACTTC

J: TRBJ2-3
V: TRBV6-2/TRBV6-3
D: .
size: .
CDR3: CASSSHRIHTQYF
DNA: TGTGCCAGCAGTTCCCACAGGATACATACGCAGTATTTT

J: TRBJ1-6
V: TRBV6-4
D: TRBD1
size: few
CDR3: CASRRQGDNNSPLHF
DNA: TGTGCCAGCAGGAGACAGGGTGATAACAATTCACCCCTCCACTTT

J: TRBJ2-7
V: TRBV10-3
D: TRBD2
size: once
CDR3: CAIRSSTSGSYEQYF
DNA: TGTGCCATCAGATCCAGCACTAGCGGTTCCTACGAGCAGTACTTC

J: TRBJ1-2
V: TRBV5-1
D: .
size: few
CDR3: CASSSGQPNYGYTF
DNA: TGCGCCAGCAGCTCTGGACAGCCGAACTATGGCTACACCTTC

J: TRBJ2-3
V: TRBV5-1
D: TRBD1
size: .
CDR3: CASSLGTDSDTQYF
DNA: TGCGCCAGCAGCTTAGGGACAGACTCAGATACGCAGTATTTT

J: TRBJ2-3
V: TRBV27
D: TRBD2
size: .
CDR3: CASRPFGGGPPTTSTDTQYF
DNA: TGTGCCAGCAGACCCTTTGGGGGAGGGCCCCCAACCACTAGCACAGATACGCAGTATTTT

J: TRBJ2-7
V: TRBV6-5
D: TRBD1
size: .
CDR3: CATSSSGQVAYEQYF
DNA: TGTGCCACCAGCTCTTCCGGACAGGTGGCCTACGAGCAGTACTTC

J: TRBJ1-2
V: TRBV6-1
D: .
size: .
CDR3: CASSESTGLKANYGYTF
DNA: TGTGCCAGCAGTGAATCAACAGGGTTGAAAGCTAACTATGGCTACACCTTC

J: TRBJ2-5
V: TRBV2
D: .
size: .
CDR3: CASSDRSRGTGETQYF
DNA: TGTGCCAGCAGTGACAGGAGCAGGGGCACGGGTGAGACCCAGTACTTC

J: TRBJ2-3
V: TRBV5-1
D: TRBD1
size: .
CDR3: CASSFITGEYTQYF
DNA: TGCGCCAGCAGCTTTATTACAGGGGAATATACGCAGTATTTT

J: TRBJ1-2
V: TRBV25-1
D: .
size: .
CDR3: CATWALGRGYTF
DNA: TGTGCCACTTGGGCGTTGGGCCGTGGCTACACCTTC

J: TRBJ2-7
V: TRBV9
D: .
size: .
CDR3: CASSVAWGHYEQYF
DNA: TGTGCCAGCAGCGTAGCCTGGGGGCACTACGAGCAGTACTTC

J: TRBJ2-1
V: TRBV20-1
D: .
size: .
CDR3: CSASRTTHYNEQFF
DNA: TGCAGTGCTAGTCGGACTACTCACTACAATGAGCAGTTCTTC

J: TRBJ2-2
V: TRBV27
D: TRBD1
size: .
CDR3: CASSLSPVRTGEGGELFF
DNA: TGTGCCAGCAGTTTATCGCCCGTCAGGACAGGGGAGGGCGGGGAGCTGTTTTTT

J: TRBJ1-1
V: TRBV18
D: .
size: .
CDR3: CASSPPTGLGTEAFF
DNA: TGTGCCAGCTCACCACCGACAGGCTTGGGCACTGAAGCTTTCTTT

J: TRBJ2-1
V: TRBV10-1
D: TRBD2
size: .
CDR3: CASSESEGGFNEQFF
DNA: TGCGCCAGCAGTGAGTCTGAGGGAGGGTTCAATGAGCAGTTCTTC

J: TRBJ2-1
V: TRBV30
D: TRBD2
size: .
CDR3: CAWSSGSSYNEQFF
DNA: TGTGCCTGGAGTAGCGGGAGCTCCTACAATGAGCAGTTCTTC

J: TRBJ2-1
V: TRBV4-1
D: .
size: .
CDR3: CASSQYLTMAGNEQFF
DNA: TGCGCCAGCAGCCAATATTTGACCATGGCGGGAAATGAGCAGTTCTTC

J: TRBJ1-6
V: TRBV6-5
D: .
size: .
CDR3: CASSYGGGRGSSPLHF
DNA: TGTGCCAGCAGTTACGGGGGGGGCAGGGGATCTTCACCCCTCCACTTT

J: TRBJ1-2
V: TRBV28
D: .
size: few
CDR3: CASSYRQGLYGYTF
DNA: TGTGCCAGCAGTTATCGGCAGGGGCTCTATGGCTACACCTTC

J: TRBJ1-2
V: TRBV7-2
D: TRBD1
size: .
CDR3: CASSPVGQGFAYGYTF
DNA: TGTGCCAGCAGCCCAGTAGGACAGGGCTTTGCCTATGGCTACACCTTC

J: TRBJ1-3
V: TRBV24-1
D: .
size: .
CDR3: CATSDLHPGARSGNTIYF
DNA: TGTGCCACCAGTGATTTGCATCCAGGGGCCCGCTCTGGAAACACCATATATTTT